These T cell receptor beta chains were read from a single sample in a study of blood T cell repertoires in COVID-19. Only in-frame clones appear in the TCRdb table, and some are missing; sequencing was by immunoSEQ multiplex PCR. The data contain tens of thousands of clones, about 93% of them singletons. Source material: peripheral blood. The origin of the receptors is a human donor in a cohort sampled during active COVID-19. CDR3s include the opening cysteine and the closing phenylalanine or tryptophan. The order of the fields is CDR3 protein, CDR3 DNA, J gene, clone size, D gene, V gene. The D gene is left open where the match is weak. Rows may omit the clone size; those that give it use once, few, many or a size class.

CASSQDGLAGSSGNYNEQFF	TGTGCCAGCAGCCAAGATGGGCTAGCGGGGTCCTCAGGGAACTACAATGAGCAGTTCTTC	TRBJ2-1	-	TRBD2	TRBV4-2
CASSLGQVYGYTF	TGTGCCAGCAGTTTAGGACAGGTCTATGGCTACACCTTC	TRBJ1-2	-	-	TRBV12-3/TRBV12-4
CASTTDRASGNTIYF	TGTGCCAGCACCACGGACAGGGCCTCTGGAAACACCATATATTTT	TRBJ1-3	-	TRBD1	TRBV6-5
CATSRDQGAFDEQFF	TGTGCCACCAGCAGAGATCAGGGGGCTTTCGATGAGCAGTTCTTC	TRBJ2-1	-	TRBD1	TRBV15
CASSVAGTGATEAFF	TGTGCCAGCAGCGTAGCCGGGACAGGGGCCACTGAAGCTTTCTTT	TRBJ1-1	-	TRBD1	TRBV9
CASSLGQGLDNEQFF	TGTGCCAGCAGCCTGGGACAGGGTTTAGACAATGAGCAGTTCTTC	TRBJ2-1	once	TRBD1	TRBV3-1/TRBV3-2
CASSRILAGINTGELFF	TGTGCCAGCAGCCGTATATTAGCGGGAATTAACACCGGGGAGCTGTTTTTT	TRBJ2-2	once	TRBD2	TRBV11-2
CASSQESYEQFF	TGTGCCAGCAGCCAAGAATCCTATGAGCAGTTCTTC	TRBJ2-1	-	-	TRBV3-1/TRBV3-2
CASAGGTEAFF	TGTGCCAGCGCAGGGGGCACTGAAGCTTTCTTT	TRBJ1-1	-	TRBD1	TRBV25-1
CAISESVMGSGDGYTF	TGTGCCATCAGTGAGTCGGTGATGGGGTCAGGGGATGGCTACACCTTC	TRBJ1-2	-	-	TRBV10-3
CASSIGQVTDTQYF	TGTGCCAGTAGTATAGGTCAGGTCACAGATACGCAGTATTTT	TRBJ2-3	-	-	TRBV19
CATSRDSGTGELFF	TGTGCCACCAGCAGAGATAGCGGCACCGGGGAGCTGTTTTTT	TRBJ2-2	-	-	TRBV15
CASRPEINYGYTF	TGTGCCAGCAGGCCGGAGATTAACTATGGCTACACCTTC	TRBJ1-2	-	-	TRBV2
CSVESVSGRAAVYNEQFF	TGCAGCGTTGAAAGTGTTAGCGGGAGGGCCGCCGTCTACAATGAGCAGTTCTTC	TRBJ2-1	-	TRBD2	TRBV29-1
CASSDFMGTEAFF	TGTGCCAGTAGCGATTTCATGGGGACTGAAGCTTTCTTT	TRBJ1-1	-	-	TRBV6-5
CASSQEVLAGGQGTDTQYF	TGTGCCAGCAGCCAAGAAGTCCTAGCGGGGGGGCAGGGCACAGATACGCAGTATTTT	TRBJ2-3	-	TRBD2	TRBV4-2
CASSWVTGGLTGANVLTF	TGTGCCAGCAGCTGGGTGACAGGGGGGCTCACTGGGGCCAACGTCCTGACTTTC	TRBJ2-6	-	TRBD1	TRBV5-6
CASQRTAALQETQYF	TGTGCCAGTCAGAGGACAGCCGCCCTCCAAGAGACCCAGTACTTC	TRBJ2-5	-	-	TRBV19
CASSPRWSGSTYEQYF	TGTGCCAGCAGCCCCAGATGGAGCGGGAGTACCTACGAGCAGTACTTC	TRBJ2-7	once	TRBD2	TRBV7-8
CASRRNGLAAYNEQFF	TGTGCCAGCAGGAGAAATGGACTAGCGGCTTACAATGAGCAGTTCTTC	TRBJ2-1	-	TRBD2	TRBV7-9
CASSLSPGTASNQPQHF	TGTGCCAGCAGTTTATCCCCAGGGACAGCTAGCAATCAGCCCCAGCATTTT	TRBJ1-5	-	TRBD1	TRBV27
CASSLRTSGRARRSDTQYF	TGTGCCAGCAGCTTGAGAACTAGCGGGAGGGCTCGACGGTCAGATACGCAGTATTTT	TRBJ2-3	-	TRBD2	TRBV5-4
CASSSRVTYEQYF	TGTGCCAGCAGCTCCCGAGTAACCTACGAGCAGTACTTC	TRBJ2-7	-	-	TRBV7-8
CASSLGGRAGETQYF	TGTGCCAGCAGCTTAGGCGGGAGGGCCGGGGAGACCCAGTACTTC	TRBJ2-5	-	TRBD2	TRBV7-9